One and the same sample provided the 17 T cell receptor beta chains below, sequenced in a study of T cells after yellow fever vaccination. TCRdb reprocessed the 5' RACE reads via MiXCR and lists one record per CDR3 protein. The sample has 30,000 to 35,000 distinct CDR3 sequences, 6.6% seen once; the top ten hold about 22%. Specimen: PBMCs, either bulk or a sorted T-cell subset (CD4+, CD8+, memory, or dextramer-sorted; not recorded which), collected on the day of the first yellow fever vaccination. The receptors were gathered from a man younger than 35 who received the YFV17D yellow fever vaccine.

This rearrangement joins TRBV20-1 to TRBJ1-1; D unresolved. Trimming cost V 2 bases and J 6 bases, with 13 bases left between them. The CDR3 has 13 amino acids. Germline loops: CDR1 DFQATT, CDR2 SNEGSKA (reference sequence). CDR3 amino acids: CSARTFDPPEAFF. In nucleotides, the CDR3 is TGCAGTGCTAGAACCTTCGATCCCCCTGAAGCTTTCTTT.

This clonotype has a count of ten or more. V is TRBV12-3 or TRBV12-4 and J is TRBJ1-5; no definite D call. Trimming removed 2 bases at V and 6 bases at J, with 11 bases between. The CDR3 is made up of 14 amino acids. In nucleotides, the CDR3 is TGTGCCAGCAGTTTAAGTATCGTAACTCAGCCCCAGCATTTT. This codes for CASSLSIVTQPQHF.

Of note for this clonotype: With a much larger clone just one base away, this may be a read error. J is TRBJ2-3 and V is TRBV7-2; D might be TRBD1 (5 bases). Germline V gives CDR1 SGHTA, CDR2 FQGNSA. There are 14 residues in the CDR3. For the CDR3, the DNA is TGTGCCAGCCGGGTCGCAGGGAACACATATACGCAGTATTTT. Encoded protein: CASRVAGNTYTQYF.

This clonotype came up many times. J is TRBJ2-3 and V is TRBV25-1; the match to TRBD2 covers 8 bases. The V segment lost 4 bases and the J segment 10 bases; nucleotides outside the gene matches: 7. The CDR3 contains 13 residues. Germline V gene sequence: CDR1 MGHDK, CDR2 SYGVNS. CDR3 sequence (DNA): TGTGCCAGCAGTGGGACTAGCCTGGATGCGCAGTATTTT. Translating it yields CASSGTSLDAQYF.

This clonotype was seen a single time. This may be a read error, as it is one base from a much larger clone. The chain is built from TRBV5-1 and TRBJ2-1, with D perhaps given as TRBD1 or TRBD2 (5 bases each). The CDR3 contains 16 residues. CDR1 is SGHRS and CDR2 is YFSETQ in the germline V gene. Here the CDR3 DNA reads TGCGCCGGCAGCTTGGCGGCCTCCTGGGGGTACAATGAGCAGTTCTTC. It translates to CAGSLAASWGYNEQFF.

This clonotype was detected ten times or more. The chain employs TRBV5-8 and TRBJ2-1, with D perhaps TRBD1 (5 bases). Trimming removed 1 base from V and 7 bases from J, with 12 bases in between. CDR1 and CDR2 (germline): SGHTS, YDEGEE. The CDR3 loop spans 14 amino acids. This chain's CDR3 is CASSLNSRDNEQFF. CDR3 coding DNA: TGTGCCAGCAGCTTGAATTCCAGGGATAATGAGCAGTTCTTC.

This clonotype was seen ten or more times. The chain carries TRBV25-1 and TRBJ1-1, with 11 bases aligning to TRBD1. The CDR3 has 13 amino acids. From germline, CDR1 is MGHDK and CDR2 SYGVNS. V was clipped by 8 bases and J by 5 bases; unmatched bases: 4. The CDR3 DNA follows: TGTGCCAGCGGACAGGGGGCTTGGACTGAAGCTTTCTTT. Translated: CASGQGAWTEAFF.

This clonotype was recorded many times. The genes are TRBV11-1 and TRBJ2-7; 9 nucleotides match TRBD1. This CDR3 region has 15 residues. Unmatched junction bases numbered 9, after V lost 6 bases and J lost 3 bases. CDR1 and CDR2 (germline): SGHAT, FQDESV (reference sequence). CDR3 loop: CASRRSDRGLYEQYF. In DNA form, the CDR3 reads TGTGCCAGCAGGCGGTCGGACAGGGGCCTCTACGAGCAGTACTTC.

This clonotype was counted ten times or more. The CDR3 spells CATQRDATDTQYF. CDR3 DNA: TGTGCCACCCAAAGGGACGCGACAGATACGCAGTATTTT. This sequence joins TRBV6-1 and TRBJ2-3; D possibly uses TRBD1 or TRBD2 (5 bases each). Germline-derived CDR1 and CDR2 are MNHNS and SASEGT. The V end was cut by 10 bases, the J end by 3 bases, with 14 bases between. This CDR3 has 13 residues.

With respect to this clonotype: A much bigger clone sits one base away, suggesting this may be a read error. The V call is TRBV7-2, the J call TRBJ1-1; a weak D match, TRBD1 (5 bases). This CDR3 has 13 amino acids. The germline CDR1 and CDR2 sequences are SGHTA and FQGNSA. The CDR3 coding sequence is TGTGCCAGCAGCGTGGACACCTTCACTAAAGCTTTCTTT. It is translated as CASSVDTFTKAFF.

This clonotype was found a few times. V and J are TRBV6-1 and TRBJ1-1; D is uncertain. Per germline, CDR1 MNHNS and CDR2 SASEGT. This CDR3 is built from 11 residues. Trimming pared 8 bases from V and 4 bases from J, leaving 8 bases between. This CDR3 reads CASPRGTEAFF. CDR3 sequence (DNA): TGTGCCAGCCCCCGGGGCACTGAAGCTTTCTTT.

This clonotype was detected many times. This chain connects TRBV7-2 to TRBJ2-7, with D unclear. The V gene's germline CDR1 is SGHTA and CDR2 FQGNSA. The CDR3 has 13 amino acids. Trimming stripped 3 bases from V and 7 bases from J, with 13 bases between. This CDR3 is CASSFLNVWEQYF. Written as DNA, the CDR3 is TGTGCCAGCAGCTTCTTAAATGTATGGGAGCAGTACTTC.

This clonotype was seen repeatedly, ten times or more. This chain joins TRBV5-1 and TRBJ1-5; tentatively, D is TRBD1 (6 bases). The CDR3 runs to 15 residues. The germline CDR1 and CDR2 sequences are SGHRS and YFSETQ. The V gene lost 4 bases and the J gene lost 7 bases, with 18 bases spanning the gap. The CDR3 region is CASSVGTGYGQPQHF. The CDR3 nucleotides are TGCGCCAGCAGCGTCGGAACAGGGTATGGACAGCCCCAGCATTTT.

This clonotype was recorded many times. The DNA for the CDR3 is TGTGCCAGCAGCTTATTGGGGCAAATCTACAATGAGCAGTTCTTC. This translates into CASSLLGQIYNEQFF. The rearrangement joins TRBV7-2 to TRBJ2-1, with D perhaps matching TRBD1 (5 bases). Trimming cost V 2 bases and J 3 bases, with 11 bases left between them. The germline V gene encodes CDR1 SGHTA and CDR2 FQGNSA. This CDR3 is built from 15 residues.

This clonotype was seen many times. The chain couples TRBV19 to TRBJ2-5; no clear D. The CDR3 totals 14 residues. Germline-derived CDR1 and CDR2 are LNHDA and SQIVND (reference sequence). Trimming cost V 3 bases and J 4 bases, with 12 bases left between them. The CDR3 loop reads CASSMGGQIETQYF. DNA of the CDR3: TGTGCCAGTAGTATGGGTGGGCAGATAGAGACCCAGTACTTC.

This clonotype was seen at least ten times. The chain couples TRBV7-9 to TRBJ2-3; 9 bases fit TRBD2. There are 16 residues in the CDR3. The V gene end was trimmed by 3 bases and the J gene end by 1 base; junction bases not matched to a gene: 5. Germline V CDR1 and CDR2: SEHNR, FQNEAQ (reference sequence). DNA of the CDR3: TGTGCCAGCAGCTTCGAGACTAGCGGACGCACAGATACGCAGTATTTT. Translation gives CASSFETSGRTDTQYF.

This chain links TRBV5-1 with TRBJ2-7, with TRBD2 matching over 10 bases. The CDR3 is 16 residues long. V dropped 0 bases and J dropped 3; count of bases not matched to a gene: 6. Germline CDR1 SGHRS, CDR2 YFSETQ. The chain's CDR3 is CASSLAQRGGRYEQYV. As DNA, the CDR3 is TGCGCCAGCAGCTTGGCCCAGCGGGGGGGCCGCTACGAGCAGTACGTC.